The entry that follows covers one TCR beta chain sequence. The junction does not match germline at one end; this may be a read error. Treatment: roughly 18 received Ad26.COV2.S at low or high dose, single or two shots; several received placebo; per-sample allocation not given. Day 63 after the first vaccine or placebo injection was the time point for sampling. The data were obtained in a study of Ad26.COV2.S vaccination and SARS-CoV-2 variants. TCRdb keeps only in-frame clones here, not all; method: immunoSEQ multiplex PCR. The sample lists fewer than 800,000 clones, 80% to 90% occurring once. CDR1 is SSHAT, CDR2 FNYEAQ, per germline (reference sequence). The CDR3 has 16 amino acids.

The V and J genes are TRBV7-7 and TRBJ2-7; 8 bases are a match to TRBD2. The sequenced sample was peripheral blood, obtained in a trial of Ad26.COV2.S vaccine versus placebo. The source of this sequence is a person aged 18-65 years who received the Ad26.COV2.S COVID-19 vaccine or a placebo. In DNA form, the CDR3 reads TGTGCTAGCAGCCCCCTGACTAGCGACTTCTCCTACGAGCAGTACTTC. Translation gives CASSPLTSDFSYEQYF.